These 27 T cell receptor beta chains share one sample of origin, sequenced in a study of regulatory T cells in long-lasting Graves disease. The time point: persistent/refractory GD, antithyroid drugs over 5 years with positive TRAb. From RNA extracted from PBMCs, the TCR library was made. The TCR beta library used iRepertoire HTBI primers with Arm-PCR amplification of CDR3. Using its own MiXCR run on the multiplex PCR reads, TCRdb lists one record per CDR3 protein. The sample lists hundreds of thousands of distinct CDR3 sequences, over 20% occurring once. Here the sequenced sample was peripheral blood mononuclear cells (PBMCs), taken when the disease was refractory, from a patient treated with antithyroid drugs. These receptors came from a female donor with Graves disease.

In its sample, this clonotype was seen many times. The rearrangement links TRBV20-1 to TRBJ2-5; the match to TRBD1 covers 8 bases. The V gene end was trimmed by 5 bases and the J gene end by 3 bases; junction bases not matched to a gene: 5. The CDR3 extends over 13 amino acids. The germline CDR1 and CDR2 sequences are DFQATT and SNEGSKA (reference sequence). The CDR3 DNA follows: TGCAGTGCTGTGAAGACAGGGGAAGAGACCCAGTACTTC. It yields the protein CSAVKTGEETQYF.

This clonotype was detected ten times or more. The gene calls are TRBV29-1 and TRBJ1-2, with D tentatively TRBD1 (6 bases). The V gene lost 5 bases and the J gene lost 6 bases, with 13 bases spanning the gap. The V gene's germline CDR1 is SQVTM and CDR2 ANQGSEA. The CDR3 extends over 12 amino acids. Here the CDR3 reads CSVPRDTHGYTF. The CDR3 bases are TGCAGCGTTCCCCGGGACACCCATGGCTACACCTTC.

The rearrangement links TRBV2 to TRBJ2-1, with unresolved D. Trimming took off 4 bases at V and 0 bases at J, with 10 bases between the two ends. The length of the CDR3 is 15 residues. The germline V gene encodes CDR1 SNHLY and CDR2 FYNNEI. The DNA for the CDR3 is TGTGCCAGCAGTGGTATGGTCGGCTCCTACAATGAGCAGTTCTTC. This translates into CASSGMVGSYNEQFF. Full variable domain (outside the CDR3, taken from reference TRBV2 and TRBJ2-1): EPEVTQTPSHQVTQMGQEVILRCVPISNHLYFYWYRQILGQKVEFLVSFYNNEISEKSEIFDDQFSVERPDGSNFTLKIRSTKLEDSAMYFCASSGMVGSYNEQFFGPGTRLTVL.

This chain connects TRBV20-1 to TRBJ2-1; TRBD2 aligns across 8 bases. The trim removed 5 bases at V and 4 bases at J, leaving 7 bases unmatched. Germline loops: CDR1 DFQATT, CDR2 SNEGSKA (reference sequence). This CDR3 spans 14 amino acids. The CDR3: CSAETSGRYNEQFF. CDR3 coding DNA: TGCAGTGCTGAAACTAGCGGTCGTTACAATGAGCAGTTCTTC.

This chain links TRBV18 with TRBJ1-1; TRBD1 might be the D (5 bases). The CDR3 is 15 residues long. CDR1 and CDR2 from the germline V gene are KGHSH and LQKENI. Trimming removed 3 bases at V and 5 bases at J, with 16 bases between. CDR3 in amino acids: CASSPASGKMTEAFF. CDR3 in DNA: TGTGCCAGCTCACCCGCCTCAGGGAAGATGACTGAAGCTTTCTTT.

This clonotype was found a few times. The chain couples TRBV30 to TRBJ2-7, with D possibly TRBD1 on 6 matching bases. Trimming took 1 base from V and 3 from J, leaving 10 bases between them. CDR3 length: 13 residues. Germline CDR1 and CDR2: GTSNPN and SVGIG (reference sequence). The CDR3 spells CAWSEGHNYEQYF. CDR3 bases: TGTGCCTGGAGTGAGGGACATAACTACGAGCAGTACTTC. Together with reference TRBV30 and TRBJ2-7, the CDR3 gives the full variable domain: SQTIHQWPATLVQPVGSPLSLECTVEGTSNPNLYWYRQAAGRGLQLLFYSVGIGQISSEVPQNLSASRPQDRQFILSSKKLLLSDSGFYLCAWSEGHNYEQYFGPGTRLTVT.

This clonotype was picked up many times. The chain has TRBV6-1 and TRBJ2-7; D gene ambiguous. The CDR3 has 14 residues. The V and J ends lost 5 bases and 4 bases respectively, with 15 bases between them. Germline loops: CDR1 MNHNS, CDR2 SASEGT. This CDR3 reads CASSRSSYGYEQYF. The CDR3 DNA follows: TGTGCCAGCAGTAGATCTAGTTACGGTTACGAGCAGTACTTC.

This clonotype was seen a few times. The chain joins TRBV11-2 to TRBJ2-7; tentatively, D is TRBD2 (6 bases). The CDR3 runs to 15 residues. The V end was cut by 1 base, the J end by 0 bases, with 10 bases between. In germline, CDR1 is SGHAT, CDR2 FQNNGV. CDR3 loop: CASSLARRGSYEQYF. The CDR3 DNA is TGTGCCAGCAGCTTAGCCCGGAGGGGCTCCTACGAGCAGTACTTC.

The chain has TRBV7-9 and TRBJ2-7; 7 bases match TRBD2. Germline V CDR1 and CDR2: SEHNR, FQNEAQ (reference sequence). V lost 1 base and J lost 7; bases outside the gene matches: 10. The CDR3 sequence is 15 residues long. For the CDR3, the DNA is TGTGCCAGCAGCTTAGGGCTAGCGGATATGGAAGAGCAGTACTTC. Protein product: CASSLGLADMEEQYF. The complete variable domain, with remaining parts taken from reference TRBV7-9 and TRBJ2-7, reads DTGVSQNPRHKITKRGQNVTFRCDPISEHNRLYWYRQTLGQGPEFLTYFQNEAQLEKSRLLSDRFSAERPKGSFSTLEIQRTEQGDSAMYLCASSLGLADMEEQYFGPGTRLTVT.

The chain uses TRBV5-8 and TRBJ1-1, with D unresolved. In germline, CDR1 is SGHTS, CDR2 YDEGEE. The V and J ends lost 6 bases and 1 base respectively, with 10 bases between them. CDR3 length: 13 residues. The CDR3 DNA reads as TGTGCCAGCACGCGGGAGGCGAACACTGAAGCTTTCTTT. Translation gives CASTREANTEAFF.

This clonotype came up many times. The rearrangement uses TRBV28 and TRBJ1-2; D not resolved. Germline V gene sequence: CDR1 MDHEN, CDR2 SYDVKM. The CDR3 has 14 amino acids. V lost 2 bases to trimming and J lost 5 bases, with 12 bases between them. CDR3 sequence reads: CASSLGQTIYGYTF. The DNA of the CDR3 is TGTGCCAGCAGTTTAGGCCAGACCATTTATGGCTACACCTTC.

The J gene is TRBJ2-2, the V gene TRBV9, with 9 bases lining up with TRBD2. CDR1 and CDR2 from the germline V gene are SGDLS and YYNGEE. This CDR3 is built from 16 residues. V gave up 4 bases and J gave up 3 bases; unmatched junction bases: 7. The CDR3 sequence is CASSLRTSDYTGELFF. As DNA, the CDR3 is TGTGCCAGCAGCCTCCGGACTAGCGATTACACCGGGGAGCTGTTTTTT.

This clonotype came up many times. The CDR3 DNA reads TGCAGCCCAGCTTCGGAGGGACCAGAGACCCAGTACTTC. This encodes CSPASEGPETQYF. The J gene is TRBJ2-5, the V gene TRBV20-1; D perhaps matches TRBD2 (6 bases). Per the germline V gene, CDR1 is DFQATT and CDR2 is SNEGSKA (reference sequence). There are 13 residues in the CDR3.

This clonotype has a handful of counts. The DNA of the CDR3 is TGCAGCGTGTCCGGGACGTCTGGAAACACCATATATTTT. This sequence encodes CSVSGTSGNTIYF. The rearrangement links TRBV29-1 to TRBJ1-3, with a possible D match to TRBD1 (5 bases). V was clipped by 6 bases and J by 1 base, with 10 bases between them. The CDR3 has 13 residues. In germline, CDR1 is SQVTM, CDR2 ANQGSEA.

This clonotype was detected ten times or more. This chain connects TRBV28 to TRBJ2-5; D might be TRBD1 (7 bases). Trimming removed 4 bases at V and 5 bases at J, with 17 bases between. Looked up from germline, CDR1 is MDHEN and CDR2 is SYDVKM. CDR3 length equals 15 residues. CDR3 sequence reads: CASSSAGGNMETQYF. The CDR3 DNA reads as TGTGCCAGCAGTTCGGCAGGGGGGAATATGGAGACCCAGTACTTC.

Turning to this clonotype: A much larger clone sits a single nucleotide away, making a read error possible. The gene calls are TRBV28 and TRBJ2-5, with TRBD1 matching over 7 bases. The V gene end was trimmed by 5 bases and the J gene end by 0 bases; junction bases not matched to a gene: 9. This CDR3 is built from 16 residues. Germline lookup yields CDR1 MDHEN and CDR2 SYDVKM. The CDR3 is CASSAPDRVDQETQYF. The CDR3 coding sequence is TGTGCCAGCAGTGCTCCCGACAGGGTGGACCAAGAGACCCAGTACTTC.

This clonotype was counted between two and nine times. The CDR3 nucleotides read TGTGCCAGTAGTACGGACAGGGTCCAAGAGACCCAGTACTTC. Protein: CASSTDRVQETQYF. The chain joins TRBV19 to TRBJ2-5; TRBD1 matches 8 bases. CDR1 is LNHDA, CDR2 SQIVND, per germline (reference sequence). Trimming took 4 bases from V and 1 from J; bases not matched to a gene: 2. The CDR3 loop spans 14 amino acids.

In its sample, this clonotype was seen a few times. The chain links TRBV5-1 to TRBJ2-7; perhaps TRBD1 as D (5 bases). V lost 2 bases, J lost 5 bases, and 14 bases lay in between. CDR3 size: 14 residues. CDR1 is SGHRS, CDR2 YFSETQ, per germline. CDR3 amino acids: CASSLGRGMDEQYF. The CDR3 coding sequence is TGCGCCAGCAGCTTAGGAAGGGGTATGGACGAGCAGTACTTC.

The table lists this clonotype with many counts. The genes are TRBV3-1 and TRBJ1-1; D is uncertain. Looked up from germline, CDR1 is LGHDT and CDR2 is YNNKEL (reference sequence). This CDR3 region has 13 residues. Trimming left V 2 bases short and J 2 bases short, with 6 bases between. CDR3 nucleotide sequence: TGTGCCAGCAGCCAAAACACCAACACTGAAGCTTTCTTT. This translates into CASSQNTNTEAFF.

A few counts support this clonotype. The V and J genes are TRBV6-1 and TRBJ1-5; TRBD1 agrees at 11 bases. V was clipped by 7 bases and J by 2 bases; unmatched bases: 10. From germline, CDR1 is MNHNS and CDR2 SASEGT. CDR3 length: 17 amino acids. Here the CDR3 DNA reads TGTGCCAGCATGCGGACAGGGGGCTCGTTGGGCAATCAGCCCCAGCATTTT. This sequence encodes CASMRTGGSLGNQPQHF.

This clonotype was found a few times. The chain recombines TRBV9 with TRBJ1-6, with D uncertain. Germline V gene sequence: CDR1 SGDLS, CDR2 YYNGEE. V was cut by 2 bases and J by 7 bases, with 16 bases left in between. The CDR3 is 16 amino acids. Here the CDR3 DNA reads TGTGCCAGCAGCGTGACGGGCCAAAACCCCAATTCACCCCTCCACTTT. Its translation is CASSVTGQNPNSPLHF.

This clonotype was observed at least ten times. J is TRBJ2-5 and V is TRBV28; D is perhaps TRBD2 (6 bases). Germline CDR1 and CDR2: MDHEN and SYDVKM. There are 16 residues in the CDR3. The V gene lost 5 bases and the J gene lost 3 bases, with 19 bases spanning the gap. This CDR3 reads CASSPKSFRGEETQYF. The CDR3 bases are TGTGCCAGCAGTCCCAAATCTTTTCGCGGGGAAGAGACCCAGTACTTC.

This clonotype was picked up many times. This chain connects TRBV5-6 to TRBJ1-5; D unresolved. With 4 bases removed from V and 7 bases from J, the gap between germline ends came to 18 bases. Germline V gene data show CDR1 as SGHDT and CDR2 as YYEEEE. The CDR3 is 15 residues long. The CDR3 loop reads CASSTQRGMGQPQHF. CDR3 DNA: TGTGCCAGCAGCACGCAACGGGGAATGGGGCAGCCCCAGCATTTT.

This clonotype occurred many times. V is TRBV11-2 and J is TRBJ2-7; D is uncertain. There are 12 residues in the CDR3. The V gene's germline CDR1 is SGHAT and CDR2 FQNNGV. The V and J ends lost 1 base and 6 bases respectively, with 7 bases between them. The CDR3 protein is CASSLGLLEQYF. Written as DNA, the CDR3 is TGTGCCAGCAGCTTAGGGCTGCTCGAGCAGTACTTC.

This clonotype occurred many times. CDR3 DNA sequence: TGTGCCATCAGTGCCTCCCGGGACAGGGTGTACGAGCAGTACTTC. Its translation is CAISASRDRVYEQYF. The chain joins TRBV10-3 to TRBJ2-7; 9 bases align to TRBD1. CDR1 and CDR2 from the germline V gene are ENHRY and SYGVKD. This CDR3 comprises 15 residues. With 4 bases clipped from V and 4 bases from J, the junction kept 8 bases outside the gene matches.

This clonotype was counted a few times. The chain recombines TRBV20-1 with TRBJ2-5; the D call may be TRBD1 or TRBD2 (5 bases each). The CDR3 totals 14 residues. Germline V gene sequence: CDR1 DFQATT, CDR2 SNEGSKA (reference sequence). The ends were cut back, 1 base at V and 5 bases at J, with 14 bases in the middle. The CDR3, as DNA: TGCAGTGCTAGAGGGGACGCTCGTTGGGAGACCCAGTACTTC. Its translation is CSARGDARWETQYF.

V usage is TRBV5-6 and J usage is TRBJ1-5; no reliable D call. The germline gives CDR1 SGHDT, CDR2 YYEEEE. The CDR3 extends over 13 amino acids. The germline V and J ends were trimmed by 4 bases and 6 bases, with 11 bases remaining between them. The DNA for the CDR3 is TGTGCCAGCAGCGTGGGAGCGGGTCAGCCCCAGCATTTT. The encoded protein is CASSVGAGQPQHF.